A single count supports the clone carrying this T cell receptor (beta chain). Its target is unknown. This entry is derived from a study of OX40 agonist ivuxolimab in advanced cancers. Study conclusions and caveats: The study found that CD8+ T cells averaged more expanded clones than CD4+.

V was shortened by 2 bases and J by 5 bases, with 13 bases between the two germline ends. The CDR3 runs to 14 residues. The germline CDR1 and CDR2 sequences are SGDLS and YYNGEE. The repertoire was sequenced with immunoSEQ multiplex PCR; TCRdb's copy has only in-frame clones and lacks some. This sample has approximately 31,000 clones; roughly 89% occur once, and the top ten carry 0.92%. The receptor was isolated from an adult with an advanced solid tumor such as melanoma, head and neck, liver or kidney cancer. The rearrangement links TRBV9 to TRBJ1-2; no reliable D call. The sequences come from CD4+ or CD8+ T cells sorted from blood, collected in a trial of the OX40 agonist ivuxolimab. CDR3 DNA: TGTGCCAGCAGCGTCGAGGGAGGACCATATGGCTACACCTTC. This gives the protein CASSVEGGPYGYTF.